Below are 24 T cell receptor beta chains sequenced from a single sample in a study of cytomegalovirus exposure and HLA in healthy donors. The PCR was carried out with 60 Vbeta primers and 13 Jbeta primers. Method: immunoSEQ multiplex PCR; TCRdb's copy keeps in-frame clones and lacks some. This sample has around 70,000 clones, with more than 80% found just once. The sample taken for sequencing was PBMCs. All receptors derive from a woman younger than 45 in good health and CMV-seronegative.

This rearrangement joins TRBV27 to TRBJ2-1; TRBD2 matches 15 bases. V lost 4 bases to trimming and J lost 13 bases; unmatched junction nucleotides: 14. Germline loops: CDR1 MNHEY, CDR2 SMNVEV (reference sequence). This CDR3 comprises 17 residues. The CDR3 loop is CASSSHPGLAGGFNQFF. DNA for the CDR3: TGTGCCAGCAGTTCTCACCCGGGACTAGCGGGAGGCTTTAATCAGTTCTTC.

The rearrangement uses TRBV28 and TRBJ2-5; 10 bases line up with TRBD2. Trimming at V came to 7 bases and at J to 4 bases, leaving 6 bases not matched to a gene. The CDR3 runs to 14 residues. The germline gives CDR1 MDHEN, CDR2 SYDVKM. CDR3 amino acids: CASNRLAGVETQYF. The CDR3 DNA reads TGTGCCAGCAATCGGCTAGCGGGAGTAGAGACCCAGTACTTC.

The chain recombines TRBV27 with TRBJ2-1; TRBD2 matches at 14 bases. From germline, CDR1 is MNHEY and CDR2 SMNVEV (reference sequence). V lost 4 bases to trimming and J lost 8 bases; unmatched junction nucleotides: 10. The CDR3 has 17 amino acids. DNA for the CDR3: TGTGCCAGCAGTTACCCGGGACTAGCGGGGGCGGGGGATGAGCAGTTCTTC. Residues: CASSYPGLAGAGDEQFF.

The CDR3 nucleotides read TGTGCCAGCAGTTTATACTACAGGGTCGGAAACACCATATATTTT. This gives the protein CASSLYYRVGNTIYF. J is TRBJ1-3 and V is TRBV28; D is possibly TRBD1 (6 bases). This CDR3 is built from 15 residues. Between the trimmed V and J ends, which lost 1 base and 4 bases, there was a span of 11 bases. Per the germline V gene, CDR1 is MDHEN and CDR2 is SYDVKM. Using reference TRBV28 and TRBJ1-3 for the parts outside the CDR3, the full variable domain is DVKVTQSSRYLVKRTGEKVFLECVQDMDHENMFWYRQDPGLGLRLIYFSYDVKMKEKGDIPEGYSVSREKKERFSLILESASTNQTSMYLCASSLYYRVGNTIYFGEGSWLTVV.

The chain couples TRBV29-1 to TRBJ2-7; D not resolved. V gave up 4 bases and J gave up 1 base, with 8 bases separating them. Germline assignment: CDR1 SQVTM and CDR2 ANQGSEA. The CDR3 covers 12 residues. The CDR3 bases are TGCAGCGTTGGGTCCAGTTCCTACGAGCAGTACTTC. Protein: CSVGSSSYEQYF.

V gene TRBV29-1 combines with J gene TRBJ1-1; D possibly corresponds to TRBD1 (6 bases). V was pared by 5 bases and J by 5 bases, with 18 bases between. The CDR3 totals 14 residues. From germline, CDR1 is SQVTM and CDR2 ANQGSEA. The CDR3 here is CSVTVTGYRTEAFF. CDR3 nucleotides: TGCAGCGTTACAGTTACAGGGTATCGAACTGAAGCTTTCTTT.

This chain uses TRBV10-3 with TRBJ1-3, with TRBD1 identical over 8 bases. With V trimmed by 0 bases and J by 2 bases, 3 bases remained unmatched. Looked up from germline, CDR1 is ENHRY and CDR2 is SYGVKD. CDR3 length equals 16 residues. The CDR3 loop reads CAISESQGAAGNTIYF. In DNA, the CDR3 is TGTGCCATCAGTGAGTCGCAGGGGGCCGCTGGAAACACCATATATTTT.

This clone was counted a few times. The chain combines TRBV19 with TRBJ1-1; TRBD1 might be the D (5 bases). The CDR3 contains 14 residues. The germline gives CDR1 LNHDA, CDR2 SQIVND (reference sequence). Trimming removed 0 bases at V and 0 bases at J, with 5 bases between. In nucleotides, the CDR3 is TGTGCCAGTAGTATAGACAGGGTGAACACTGAAGCTTTCTTT. Residues: CASSIDRVNTEAFF.

V is TRBV10-3 and J is TRBJ2-7, with 11 bases lining up with TRBD1. CDR1 is ENHRY, CDR2 SYGVKD, per germline. V lost 6 bases to trimming and J lost 1 base; unmatched junction nucleotides: 5. This CDR3 contains 15 residues. CDR3 sequence: CAIRGGQGASYEQYF. CDR3 coding DNA: TGTGCCATCAGGGGAGGACAGGGGGCATCCTACGAGCAGTACTTC.

This chain connects TRBV27 to TRBJ1-2; D call uncertain. This CDR3 region has 16 residues. Between the trimmed V and J ends, which lost 2 bases and 0 bases, there was a span of 13 bases. Per the germline V gene, CDR1 is MNHEY and CDR2 is SMNVEV (reference sequence). Written as DNA, the CDR3 is TGTGCCAGCAGTTTAATAGGAATGAGGGCTAACTATGGCTACACCTTC. Translation: CASSLIGMRANYGYTF.

The table lists this clone with a count of one. A junction boundary mismatches the germline segment, possibly from a read error. V usage is TRBV7-7 and J usage is TRBJ2-1; possible D gene TRBD2, 5 bases. CDR1 and CDR2 (germline): SSHAT, FNYEAQ (reference sequence). The CDR3 runs 19 residues. The CDR3 is CASSLSYIGRVSSYNEQFF. In nucleotides, the CDR3 is TGTGCTAGCAGCTTAAGTTATATCGGGCGGGTAAGCTCCTACAATGAGCAGTTCTTC.

This rearrangement joins TRBV19 to TRBJ2-5; D is possibly TRBD2 (5 bases). The CDR3 length is 15 residues. Trimming stripped 4 bases from V and 5 bases from J, with 17 bases between. Germline CDR1 reads LNHDA; CDR2 reads SQIVND (reference sequence). CDR3 in DNA: TGTGCCAGTAGTAATATTGACCCCTGGGAGGAGACCCAGTACTTC. It translates to CASSNIDPWEETQYF.

The V gene is TRBV28, the J gene TRBJ1-2; the D gene is possibly TRBD1 (5 bases). The CDR3 is made up of 20 amino acids. The germline CDR1 and CDR2 sequences are MDHEN and SYDVKM. With 1 base removed from V and 4 bases from J, the gap between germline ends came to 28 bases. In nucleotides, the CDR3 is TGTGCCAGCAGTTTATCCCCGACACAGGCAGGGCTTGCCTGGGGCTATGGCTACACCTTC. Translation: CASSLSPTQAGLAWGYGYTF.

This clone appeared a few times. This chain uses TRBV4-1 with TRBJ1-5; D may be TRBD1 (5 bases). Trimming pared 0 bases from V and 6 bases from J, leaving 6 bases between. CDR1 is MGHRA and CDR2 is YSYEKL in the germline V gene. The CDR3 extends over 13 amino acids. The CDR3 protein is CASSQDQGQPQHF. The CDR3 nucleotides read TGCGCCAGCAGCCAAGATCAGGGTCAGCCCCAGCATTTT.

The chain couples TRBV28 to TRBJ1-2; D ambiguous. Germline V gene data show CDR1 as MDHEN and CDR2 as SYDVKM. Deletions cut 5 bases from V and 4 bases from J, with 8 bases between. The CDR3 has 12 amino acids. CDR3 coding DNA: TGTGCCAGCAGTGCCCGGGGCTATGGCTACACCTTC. This codes for CASSARGYGYTF.

This rearrangement joins TRBV27 to TRBJ1-2, with 8 bases matching TRBD1. Unmatched junction bases numbered 2, after V lost 3 bases and J lost 5 bases. Germline V CDR1 and CDR2: MNHEY, SMNVEV (reference sequence). This CDR3 is 13 amino acids long. CDR3 bases: TGTGCCAGCAGTTTGAACAGGGGGTATGGCTACACCTTC. The encoded protein is CASSLNRGYGYTF.

A word on this clone: The identical CDR3 is also encoded by other nucleotide sequences in the sample. V and J are TRBV4-1 and TRBJ2-2; the match to TRBD2 covers 13 bases. CDR3 length: 17 amino acids. Germline lookup yields CDR1 MGHRA and CDR2 YSYEKL. J was trimmed by 5 bases and V by 3 bases; bases with no gene match: 6. CDR3 loop: CASSQGLAGRRTGELFF. DNA for the CDR3: TGCGCCAGCAGCCAGGGACTAGCGGGACGAAGGACCGGGGAGCTGTTTTTT.

The V call is TRBV7-2, the J call TRBJ2-1; D unresolved. This CDR3 has 13 amino acids. V lost 1 base to trimming and J lost 3 bases, with 4 bases between them. The germline gives CDR1 SGHTA, CDR2 FQGNSA. CDR3 bases: TGTGCCAGCAGCTTAGACGGCTACAATGAGCAGTTCTTC. Its translation is CASSLDGYNEQFF.

CDR3 coding DNA: TGTGCCAGTACCGGGGGGGCCGTCCTCAATCAGCCCCAGCATTTT. It yields the protein CASTGGAVLNQPQHF. V is TRBV19 and J is TRBJ1-5, with D possibly being TRBD1 (6 bases). Trimming removed 7 bases at V and 3 bases at J, with 16 bases between. From germline, CDR1 is LNHDA and CDR2 SQIVND (reference sequence). The CDR3 length is 15 residues. Drawing the rest from reference TRBV19 and TRBJ1-5, the complete variable domain is DGGITQSPKYLFRKEGQNVTLSCEQNLNHDAMYWYRQDPGQGLRLIYYSQIVNDFQKGDIAEGYSVSREKKESFPLTVTSAQKNPTAFYLCASTGGAVLNQPQHFGDGTRLSIL.

The chain is built from TRBV7-2 and TRBJ1-1, with 10 bases aligning to TRBD1. Germline trimming cut 5 bases from V and 11 bases from J; bases unmatched to any gene: 14. CDR1 SGHTA and CDR2 FQGNSA come from the germline V gene. This CDR3 contains 15 residues. The CDR3 region has the DNA TGTGCCAGCAGCCGAGTCCGGGACAGGGGAACTCGGGCTTTCTTT. The encoded protein is CASSRVRDRGTRAFF.

This chain uses TRBV9 with TRBJ2-3; 7 bases line up with TRBD2. The CDR3 is 15 amino acids. Germline CDR1 reads SGDLS; CDR2 reads YYNGEE. The trim removed 4 bases at V and 4 bases at J, leaving 9 bases unmatched. CDR3 amino acids: CASSQVGGAADTQYF. The CDR3 DNA follows: TGTGCCAGCAGCCAAGTGGGAGGGGCCGCAGATACGCAGTATTTT.

This chain uses TRBV19 with TRBJ1-5; maybe TRBD1 (6 bases). V was clipped by 2 bases and J by 3 bases, with 14 bases between them. The CDR3 runs 16 residues. Germline values: CDR1 LNHDA, CDR2 SQIVND (reference sequence). CDR3 sequence (DNA): TGTGCCAGTAGTATAAGGGGAGGGGGTAACAATCAGCCCCAGCATTTT. Translated, it gives CASSIRGGGNNQPQHF.

V gene TRBV28 combines with J gene TRBJ2-4, with 7 bases lining up with TRBD1. J lost 0 bases, V lost 5 bases, and 7 bases had no gene match. The germline V gene has CDR1 MDHEN and CDR2 SYDVKM. The CDR3 sequence is 16 residues long. The CDR3 nucleotides are TGTGCCAGCAGTGTACCGGGACAGTCAGCCAAAAACATTCAGTACTTC. As protein: CASSVPGQSAKNIQYF.

The V and J genes are TRBV7-9 and TRBJ2-1; 7 nucleotides match TRBD2. The CDR3 spans 13 residues. The J segment lost 15 bases and the V segment lost 5 bases, leaving 13 bases of the junction unmatched. Germline CDR1 SEHNR, CDR2 FQNEAQ (reference sequence). Written as DNA, the CDR3 is TGTGCCAGCAGCCCCGAAACGGCGGGAGTTTTGTTCTTC. Its protein is CASSPETAGVLFF.